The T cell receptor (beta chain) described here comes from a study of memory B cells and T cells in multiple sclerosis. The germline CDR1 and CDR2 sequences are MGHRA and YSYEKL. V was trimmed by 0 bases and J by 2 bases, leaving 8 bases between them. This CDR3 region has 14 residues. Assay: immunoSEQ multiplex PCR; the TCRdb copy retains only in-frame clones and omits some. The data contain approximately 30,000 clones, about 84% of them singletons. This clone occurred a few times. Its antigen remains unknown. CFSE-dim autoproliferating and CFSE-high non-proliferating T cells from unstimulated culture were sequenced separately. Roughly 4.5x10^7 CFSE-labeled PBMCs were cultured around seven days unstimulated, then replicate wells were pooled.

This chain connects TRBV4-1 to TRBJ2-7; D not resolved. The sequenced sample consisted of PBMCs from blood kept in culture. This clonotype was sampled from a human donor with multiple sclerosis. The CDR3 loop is CASSQEKGTYEQYF. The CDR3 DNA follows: TGCGCCAGCAGCCAAGAAAAGGGAACCTACGAGCAGTACTTC.